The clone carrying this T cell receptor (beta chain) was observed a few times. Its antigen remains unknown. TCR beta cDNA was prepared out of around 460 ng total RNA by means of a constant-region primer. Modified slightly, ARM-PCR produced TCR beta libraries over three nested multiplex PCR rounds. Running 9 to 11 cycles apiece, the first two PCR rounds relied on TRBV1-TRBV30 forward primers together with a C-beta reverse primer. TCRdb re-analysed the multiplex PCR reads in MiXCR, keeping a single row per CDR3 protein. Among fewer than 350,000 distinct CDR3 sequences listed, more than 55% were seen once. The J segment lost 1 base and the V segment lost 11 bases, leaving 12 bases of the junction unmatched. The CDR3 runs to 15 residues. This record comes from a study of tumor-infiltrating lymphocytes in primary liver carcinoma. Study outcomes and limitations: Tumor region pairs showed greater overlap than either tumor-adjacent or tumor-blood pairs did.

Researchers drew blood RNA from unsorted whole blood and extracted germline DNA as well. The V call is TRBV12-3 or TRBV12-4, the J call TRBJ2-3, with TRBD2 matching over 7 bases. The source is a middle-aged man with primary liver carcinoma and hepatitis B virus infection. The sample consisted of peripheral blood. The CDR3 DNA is TGTGCCGGCCGCCTCGGGGGGTTGGGCACAGATACGCAGTATTTT. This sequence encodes CAGRLGGLGTDTQYF.